This is a list of T cell receptor beta chains from one sample in a study of blood T cell repertoires in COVID-19. Profiling relied on immunoSEQ multiplex PCR, and the TCRdb table lists in-frame clones only, not all of them. The sample yields 150,000 to 200,000 clones, around 89% seen once. The sequencing input was PBMCs or T cells enriched from blood (not recorded which). The receptors were gathered from a woman in her late teens or twenties who had recovered from COVID-19. Both conserved end residues are part of each CDR3. A D gene is named only where the DNA matches it firmly. The size field is filled for only some rows; it gives once, few, many or a size class.

v_gene	abundance	j_gene	d_gene	CDR3aa	CDR3nt
TRBV28	-	TRBJ2-2	TRBD2	CATPSRLAGAGELFF	TGTGCCACCCCCTCCCGGCTAGCGGGAGCCGGGGAGCTGTTTTTT
TRBV27	-	TRBJ2-1	TRBD2	CASSSRDWGTSGSYNEQFF	TGTGCCAGCAGTTCAAGGGATTGGGGGACTAGCGGGAGCTACAATGAGCAGTTCTTC
TRBV15	-	TRBJ1-5	TRBD1	CATSPWDRGINQPQHF	TGTGCCACCAGCCCTTGGGACAGGGGTATCAATCAGCCCCAGCATTTT
TRBV2	-	TRBJ2-7	-	CASSEVGALGEQYF	TGTGCCAGCAGTGAGGTGGGGGCCCTCGGCGAGCAGTACTTC
TRBV19	-	TRBJ2-5	-	CASSETPTRVRETQYF	TGTGCCAGTAGTGAGACCCCTACGAGGGTACGAGAGACCCAGTACTTC
TRBV12-5	-	TRBJ2-7	TRBD2	CASGLVLSRTSGSYEQYF	TGTGCTAGTGGTTTGGTTCTAAGTCGGACTAGCGGCTCCTACGAGCAGTACTTC
TRBV7-9	-	TRBJ2-3	-	CASSLDGWRVLHTQYF	TGTGCCAGCAGCCTAGACGGGTGGCGGGTCCTCCATACGCAGTATTTT
TRBV30	-	TRBJ1-2	-	CAWSVQRGYGYTF	TGTGCCTGGAGTGTACAACGCGGATATGGCTACACCTTC
TRBV6-5	-	TRBJ2-7	-	CASSYQGQTEQYF	TGTGCCAGCAGTTACCAAGGACAGACCGAGCAGTACTTC
TRBV7-3	-	TRBJ2-1	TRBD1	CASSLGTGESNEQFF	TGTGCCAGCAGCTTGGGGACAGGGGAGAGCAATGAGCAGTTCTTC
TRBV7-9	-	TRBJ2-7	TRBD1	CASSHRTGGEEQYF	TGTGCCAGCAGCCACCGGACAGGGGGTGAAGAGCAGTACTTC
TRBV28	few	TRBJ2-7	TRBD1	CASRPKDRYEQYF	TGTGCCAGCAGGCCCAAGGACAGGTACGAGCAGTACTTC
TRBV7-9	-	TRBJ2-7	-	CAIATTRTTNYEQYF	TGTGCCATCGCGACCACGAGGACTACAAACTACGAGCAGTACTTC
TRBV7-8	-	TRBJ2-7	TRBD2	CASSLTSGPYEQYF	TGTGCCAGCAGCTTAACTAGCGGGCCCTACGAGCAGTACTTC
TRBV6-4	-	TRBJ2-1	TRBD2	CASSEGSGGSYEQFF	TGTGCCAGCAGTGAAGGTTCTGGCGGGAGTTATGAGCAGTTCTTC
TRBV18	-	TRBJ2-7	TRBD2	CASSPGLAPTYEQYF	TGTGCCAGCTCACCGGGACTAGCCCCGACCTACGAGCAGTACTTC
TRBV5-1	-	TRBJ2-2	-	CASSLEAGDTGELFF	TGCGCCAGCAGCTTGGAGGCAGGGGACACCGGGGAGCTGTTTTTT
TRBV4-1	-	TRBJ2-7	-	CASTIRPSTLSYEQYF	TGCGCCAGCACCATCCGCCCCTCCACATTATCCTACGAGCAGTACTTC
TRBV5-6	-	TRBJ1-4	TRBD1	CASSSRQGRREKLFF	TGTGCCAGCAGCTCACGACAGGGACGTCGCGAAAAACTGTTTTTT
TRBV6-5	once	TRBJ1-2	TRBD1	CASSRGAEGAYGYTF	TGTGCCAGCAGCCGCGGGGCGGAGGGGGCCTATGGCTACACCTTC
TRBV5-1	-	TRBJ2-5	TRBD1	CASSLDPQGAVQETQYF	TGCGCCAGCAGCTTGGACCCACAGGGGGCGGTCCAAGAGACCCAGTACTTC
TRBV7-9	-	TRBJ2-3	-	CASSLGSGVTDTQYF	TGTGCCAGCAGCTTAGGTTCGGGGGTCACAGATACGCAGTATTTT
TRBV14	few	TRBJ2-5	TRBD2	CASSRTGLAGKETQYF	TGTGCCAGCAGCCGAACGGGACTAGCGGGTAAAGAGACCCAGTACTTC
TRBV4-3	-	TRBJ2-2	TRBD1	CASSQLDRAGELFF	TGCGCCAGCAGCCAGCTGGACAGGGCCGGGGAGCTGTTTTTT
TRBV2	few	TRBJ2-7	-	CASSETDFLAYEQYF	TGTGCCAGCAGTGAGACTGATTTTTTGGCCTACGAGCAGTACTTC
TRBV23-1	-	TRBJ2-1	TRBD1	CASSQNSYPDRGSYNEQFF	TGCGCCAGCAGTCAAAACTCCTATCCGGACAGGGGATCCTACAATGAGCAGTTCTTC
TRBV10-2	-	TRBJ2-7	-	CASREDLEEQYF	TGCGCCAGCAGGGAGGACCTGGAGGAGCAGTACTTC
TRBV18	-	TRBJ1-2	-	CASSPRPGTPFYGYTF	TGTGCCAGCTCACCACGCCCCGGGACACCCTTCTATGGCTACACCTTC
TRBV7-9	-	TRBJ2-1	TRBD2	CASSSQELAGELYNEQFF	TGTGCCAGCAGCTCCCAAGAACTAGCGGGAGAGTTGTACAATGAGCAGTTCTTC
TRBV19	-	TRBJ2-7	-	CASSTGARWATYEQYF	TGTGCCAGTAGTACAGGGGCCCGATGGGCAACCTACGAGCAGTACTTC
TRBV14	-	TRBJ2-1	-	CASSQGTIYNEQFF	TGTGCCAGCAGCCAAGGTACTATATACAATGAGCAGTTCTTC
TRBV27	-	TRBJ2-1	TRBD2	CASSLGTSGMGEQFF	TGTGCCAGCAGTTTAGGGACTAGCGGGATGGGTGAGCAGTTCTTC
TRBV6-2/TRBV6-3	few	TRBJ2-5	TRBD2	CASSYSAVGTRVETQYF	TGTGCCAGCAGTTACTCCGCAGTCGGGACTAGAGTCGAGACCCAGTACTTC
TRBV6-5	-	TRBJ1-3	-	CASSYSGGGNTIYF	TGTGCCAGCAGTTACTCAGGGGGTGGAAACACCATATATTTT
TRBV11-2	once	TRBJ1-1	TRBD1	CASSLGGQAPAFF	TGTGCCAGCAGCTTAGGGGGACAGGCCCCGGCTTTCTTT